The source of this T cell receptor beta chain is a study of cytomegalovirus exposure and HLA in healthy donors (dated by TCRdb to 2015 to 2018). In the study overall: An earlier analysis of fewer than 750 of the donors reported 250 to 300 Gb of sequence data and some 110 million unique TCR beta sequences obtained from about 179 million T cells. Roughly 300 gigabases of sequencing data and around 80 million unique TCR sequences made up an early release that covered several hundred HLA-typed donors. Of the roughly 390 genotyped donors, more than 75% were placed in the genetic ancestry cluster associated with self-reported Caucasian donors. The study aimed to test whether signatures of past pathogen exposure could be identified by cataloging public T cell receptors. The study used immunosequencing to profile the T cell repertoires of 600 to 850 subjects and linked those repertoires to cytomegalovirus serostatus. Besides the first cohort of more than 650 subjects, a separate validation cohort made up of over 100 different subjects was used. The study combined high-throughput TCR immunosequencing, statistical association of individual TCRs with disease status, and machine learning to predict cytomegalovirus infection status. In a later analysis, previously published TCR beta repertoires from several hundred donors were re-analyzed and high-resolution HLA genotyping was added so that TCR occurrence patterns could be studied. In the later analysis, no new phenotypic data were used to find candidate immune exposures; instead, reliance was placed on TCR beta sequences and their occurrence across donors. An earlier analysis of 587 of the donors applied high-throughput TCR beta sequencing to assess whether each TCR beta V gene segment acted as functional or pseudogenic. Donor age, sex, ethnicity and CMV serostatus were compiled together with the repertoire data. A later genetic analysis took genome-wide SNP genotypes for about 65% of the 666 donors and used that subset as a discovery cohort. Every repertoire in the discovery cohort had been generated on one and the same sequencing platform. HLA typing included class I and class II loci at four-digit resolution. The number of typed donors differed by locus: about 620-640 for A, B, C, DRB1 and DQB1; 500 to 550 for DQA1; fewer than 610 for DPA1; and roughly 450 for DPB1. Five DR-DQ haplotypes were treated as single units for association and clustering because of strong linkage in the cohort. Among roughly 400 genotyped donors of the cohort, an average of around 250,000 unique TCR beta nucleotide sequences was sequenced per donor, of which 15% to 20% were non-productive. What the study reported, not specific to this receptor: Strong co-occurrence of HLA alleles, especially DR and DQ, made assigning TCR associations to individual alleles difficult. Because counts were too low, some 17 rarely observed V segments, including chromosome 9 orphons, were left out of the earlier analysis of 500 to 750 of the donors. A further reported finding was that TCR beta sequences accurately predicted the HLA-A and HLA-B alleles for most subjects in the first cohort. Most CMV-associated TCR beta chains appeared to be HLA-restricted in a later analysis, and the HLA associations seemed to be driven largely by CMV exposure. Compared with equally common non-associated chains, HLA-associated TCR beta chains in a later analysis were more clonally expanded and had lower generation probabilities. A few of the identified cytomegalovirus-associated TCR beta chains were confirmed in vitro to be specific for cytomegalovirus antigens. Most TCR sequences were seen in very few donors, while some public TCRs were found in many individuals. According to the authors, the approach could potentially be generalized to other disease states and immunological phenotypes. In a later analysis, TCR association rates were found to vary across HLA loci, with the most associated TCRs seen for DRB1 alleles and the fewest for HLA-C alleles. For the cohort, immune exposure information was limited to CMV serostatus. The presence/absence analyses assumed that sequencing depth was roughly uniform across donors, and that assumption may not be true. Because some donors lacked HLA typing at each locus, the association tests relied only on the typed subset. An earlier analysis of approximately 500 of the donors showed that most TCR beta V segments appeared in productive rearrangements either about 87% or about 30% of the time, which broadly matched IMGT annotations. A later genetic analysis associated a missense DCLRE1C variant with V-gene and J-gene trimming of TCR beta chains, and an independent cohort replicated the association. This cohort had only TCR beta chains sequenced, and the lack of alpha or paired-chain data limited which features could be detected. Compared with the approximately 720-donor mean, donors in an Asian-associated ancestry cluster had fewer N-insertions in productive TCRs, according to a later genetic analysis. Linkage disequilibrium might explain the correlated functional status among segregating V segments, but an unknown experimental factor could not be ruled out. In a later analysis, several top co-occurrence clusters were reported to appear linked to parvovirus B19, influenza, CMV and Epstein-Barr virus. Specific HLA alleles were associated with 15,000 to 20,000 TCR beta sequences at a false discovery rate of 0.05 in a later analysis. A cluster of highly shared sequence variants was judged likely to be a technical artifact of the sequencing pipeline. In both the original and validation cohorts, the classifier was reported to diagnose cytomegalovirus status with high specificity and sensitivity. A total of 164 TCR beta chains were listed by the study as associated with cytomegalovirus. Some IMGT-functional V segments, including TRBV6-2 and TRBV6-3, could not be distinguished by the 87-base-pair reads and were therefore excluded.

Libraries were made using the immunoSEQ multiplex PCR assay. For the multiplex PCR, a mixture combining 60 forward primers for TCR Vbeta segments and 13 reverse primers for TCR Jbeta segments was used. Amplification of the CDR3 region of rearranged TCR beta genes was performed with a multiplex PCR assay on genomic DNA. The amplified TCR beta libraries were sequenced on the Illumina HiSeq System as 87-base-pair reads. On the study's bioinformatics: A later analysis counted some 80 million unique TCR beta chains across the roughly 700 repertoires, and some 12 million of these chains were shared by at least two donors. To remove PCR and sequencing errors, raw reads were error-corrected and collapsed into unique sequences using a nearest-neighbor algorithm that merged closely related sequences. CDR3 sequences were aligned to IMGT reference sequences to assign V, D and J gene segments. For a sequence to be retained, a match of at least six nucleotides was required to both a V gene segment and a J gene segment. Rearrangements were classified as productive when the CDR3 lacked stop codons and remained in frame with V and J, and all other rearrangements were classified as non-productive. Following IMGT convention, CDR3 was defined as the stretch from the second conserved V-encoded cysteine to the conserved J-encoded phenylalanine. The earlier analysis of about 610 of the donors excluded sequences that lacked an unambiguous match to a single V gene segment. In an earlier analysis of 450 to 750 of the donors, a V segment was called functional when productive rearrangements were above 56.7%, and segregating when the standard deviation between donors exceeded 5%. To diagnose cytomegalovirus status from the catalog of TCR beta chain sequences, a statistical classification framework was built. In a later analysis, TCR nucleotide sequences were compared against IMGT/GENE-DB human TR gene sequences so that V and J genes could be assigned. The TCRdist pipeline was used in a later analysis to assign CDR3 sequences and most-parsimonious VDJ recombination scenarios. In a later analysis, each TCR beta chain was defined by its CDR3 amino acid sequence together with its V-gene family, and reads lacking a unique V-gene family were excluded. In a later analysis, fewer than 650 highly shared, low-generation-probability nucleotide sequences were removed to address suspected cross-contamination and a sequencing artifact. For each public chain, a later analysis derived a clonal expansion index from normalized ranks of inferred template counts within each repertoire. Generation probabilities in a later analysis came from a VDJ recombination model fitted to out-of-frame rearrangements, and those results were checked against IGoR. In a later analysis, hypergeometric tests were used to score TCR-TCR, TCR-HLA and TCR-CMV co-occurrence, with a repertoire-size bias correction applied to TCR pairs. A later analysis estimated false discovery rates by permuting HLA or CMV assignments 20 times. In a later analysis, co-occurring TCRs were grouped using DBSCAN, with TCRdist sequence similarity added in when clustering inside HLA-allele-positive subsets. Repertoires with fewer than 30,000 or more than 120,000 public chains, plus five repertoires with anomalous nucleotide sharing, were excluded from co-occurrence clustering. As stored in TCRdb, this immuneACCESS dataset retains in-frame rearrangements with V and J assigned. A fraction of the clones does not appear; measured against another copy, unresolved V genes explain less than half of the discrepancy, and the remainder lacks a known reason. From that table come the V and J calls and clone size; the DNA was used to work out D and trimming. Within this sample are roughly 170,000 clones, with around 80% of them counted one time only. Around 1.2% of the sample goes to the ten largest clones.

The germline V gene supplies CDR1 MNHNS and CDR2 SASEGT. The CDR3 goes from the cysteine to the phenylalanine over 15 residues. Only the CDR3 region is kept as DNA, spanning 45 bases read in frame from base 1. V lost 2 bases and J lost 0 bases; the stretch between them is 8 bases long. This clone has a single count. It lacks a known antigen. Per-base quality was not reported, and no clone a single base away is much larger than it. The cohort consisted of more than 650 healthy bone marrow donors. Cohort members were all nominally healthy when sampled, although unrecorded immune exposures were likely present. The donor was CMV seropositive and was included in the group of almost 300 seropositive cohort members. Every donor gave a peripheral blood sample, and the peripheral blood mononuclear cells from that sample were used for TCR beta sequencing. Genomic DNA extraction from the blood cell samples was performed with the Qiagen DNeasy Blood Extraction Kit.

The sequence came from a girl aged 2 to 9 in good health and CMV-seropositive. Source material: PBMCs. The rearranged segments are TRBV6-1 and TRBJ1-5; confidence is insufficient to name the D gene. The CDR3 reads as follows: CASSESRYSNQPQHF. The DNA sequence is as follows: TGTGCCAGCAGTGAATCACGGTATAGCAATCAGCCCCAGCATTTT.